The 23 T cell receptor beta chains below were found in one sample sequenced in a study. TCRdb analysed the RT-PCR reads with MiXCR anew, one entry per CDR3 protein. The table records 650,000 to 800,000 distinct CDR3 sequences, around 14% of them present only once. The sequenced material came from memory CD4+ T cells from blood. These receptors came from a female donor in good health, serving as a healthy control.

The chain employs TRBV3-1 and TRBJ1-2, with D perhaps matching TRBD1 (5 bases). The CDR3 is 15 residues long. The germline V gene encodes CDR1 LGHDT and CDR2 YNNKEL (reference sequence). V was pared by 0 bases and J by 4 bases, with 12 bases between. The CDR3 DNA reads as TGTGCCAGCAGCCAAGATCTTAGGGGAGGCTATGGCTACACCTTC. Its protein is CASSQDLRGGYGYTF.

The CDR3 loop is CSARVPGQGTEAFF. The CDR3 bases are TGCAGTGCTAGAGTACCGGGACAGGGTACTGAAGCTTTCTTT. The V gene is TRBV20-1, the J gene TRBJ1-1; TRBD1 matches 9 bases. The CDR3 runs 14 residues. J gave up 5 bases and V 1 base, and 5 bases lay outside the gene matches. CDR1 DFQATT and CDR2 SNEGSKA come from the germline V gene (reference sequence).

This clonotype was counted between two and nine times. The chain recombines TRBV27 with TRBJ1-2; 7 bases align to TRBD1. There are 14 residues in the CDR3. In germline, CDR1 is MNHEY, CDR2 SMNVEV (reference sequence). The ends lost 6 bases at V and 8 bases at J; junction bases unmatched: 12. The CDR3 reads CASSATQGYSGYTF. The CDR3 DNA sequence: TGTGCCAGCAGCGCAACACAGGGGTACTCGGGCTACACCTTC.

The V call is TRBV7-9, the J call TRBJ1-5, with 7 bases that match TRBD1. Germline V gene sequence: CDR1 SEHNR, CDR2 FQNEAQ (reference sequence). V was pared by 7 bases and J by 5 bases, with 5 bases of the junction left unmatched. CDR3 length: 13 amino acids. The CDR3: CASNPTGDQPQHF. The CDR3 DNA reads as TGTGCCAGCAACCCTACAGGGGATCAGCCCCAGCATTTT.

Note on this clonotype: One end of the junction varies from germline; a read error may be responsible. The chain has TRBV5-1 and TRBJ2-5; perhaps TRBD1 as D (6 bases). CDR1 and CDR2 (germline): SGHRS, YFSETQ. This CDR3 has 15 amino acids. CDR3 protein: CASSLTGSLQETQYF. The CDR3 DNA sequence: TGTGCCAGCAGCTTGACAGGCTCTCTTCAAGAGACCCAGTACTTC.

This clonotype was recorded once. The chain joins TRBV11-3 to TRBJ1-1; TRBD1 aligns across 7 bases. V trimming: 2 bases; J trimming: 1 base; junction bases outside the gene matches: 4. Per germline, CDR1 SGHNT and CDR2 YENEEA. The CDR3 is made up of 15 amino acids. CDR3 protein: CASSLTGARNTEAFF. The CDR3, as DNA: TGTGCCAGCAGCTTAACAGGGGCGCGGAACACTGAAGCTTTCTTT.

This clonotype has at least ten counts. This sequence joins TRBV4-3 and TRBJ1-2, with 8 bases aligning to TRBD1. J gave up 6 bases and V 6 bases, and 12 bases lay outside the gene matches. In germline, CDR1 is LGHNA, CDR2 YSLEER. The CDR3 is made up of 15 amino acids. CDR3 bases: TGCGCCAGCAGTCTACTAGGGGCAGGGGGCCATGGCTACACCTTC. This translates into CASSLLGAGGHGYTF.

This clonotype was recorded a few times. CDR3 bases: TGTGCCAGCAGTCCACAGGGGCGTTCAAGCAATCAGCCCCAGCATTTT. Protein: CASSPQGRSSNQPQHF. V is TRBV27 and J is TRBJ1-5, with 7 nucleotides matching TRBD1. There are 16 residues in the CDR3. Trimming removed 5 bases from V and 1 base from J; junction bases left unmatched: 8. Germline V gene sequence: CDR1 MNHEY, CDR2 SMNVEV (reference sequence).

The chain employs TRBV20-1 and TRBJ2-3; D gene unclear. Trimming took off 3 bases at V and 0 bases at J, with 10 bases between the two ends. In germline, CDR1 is DFQATT, CDR2 SNEGSKA (reference sequence). This CDR3 comprises 14 residues. This CDR3 reads CSASPASSTDTQYF. The CDR3 region has the DNA TGCAGTGCTAGCCCCGCGTCTAGCACAGATACGCAGTATTTT.

Only a few counts were recorded for this clonotype. V gene TRBV20-1 combines with J gene TRBJ1-1; D gene ambiguous. The V end was cut by 0 bases, the J end by 4 bases, with 15 bases between. The germline gives CDR1 DFQATT, CDR2 SNEGSKA (reference sequence). The CDR3 has 15 amino acids. The CDR3 nucleotides are TGCAGTGCTAGAGATTCATCGGGGTCCGGCACTGAAGCTTTCTTT. As protein: CSARDSSGSGTEAFF.

V is TRBV7-2 and J is TRBJ2-6; a possible D gene is TRBD1 (6 bases). The CDR3 totals 16 residues. Looked up from germline, CDR1 is SGHTA and CDR2 is FQGNSA. Trimming removed 0 bases from V and 4 bases from J, with 10 bases in between. In DNA, the CDR3 is TGTGCCAGCAGCTTAGCCTCAGGGGTCGGGGCCAACGTCCTGACTTTC. This encodes CASSLASGVGANVLTF. Full variable domain (missing parts from reference TRBV7-2 and TRBJ2-6): GAGVSQSPSNKVTEKGKDVELRCDPISGHTALYWYRQSLGQGLEFLIYFQGNSAPDKSGLPSDRFSAERTGGSVSTLTIQRTQQEDSAVYLCASSLASGVGANVLTFGAGSRLTVL.

In its sample, this clonotype was seen a few times. This chain uses TRBV20-1 with TRBJ2-7, with 10 bases lining up with TRBD2. The CDR3 runs 16 residues. The germline CDR1 and CDR2 sequences are DFQATT and SNEGSKA (reference sequence). The V segment lost 3 bases and the J segment 4 bases; nucleotides outside the gene matches: 12. CDR3 loop: CSASPTGASGRYEQYF. The DNA of the CDR3 is TGCAGTGCTAGTCCAACGGGGGCTAGCGGGAGATACGAGCAGTACTTC.

This chain joins TRBV28 and TRBJ2-6; a weak D match, TRBD1 (5 bases). Germline V gene data show CDR1 as MDHEN and CDR2 as SYDVKM. CDR3 length: 17 amino acids. V was trimmed by 7 bases and J by 0 bases, leaving 16 bases between them. CDR3 sequence: CASTPPTGPSGANVLTF. The CDR3 bases are TGTGCCAGCACCCCCCCTACAGGCCCCTCTGGGGCCAACGTCCTGACTTTC. The full variable domain, completed using reference TRBV28 and TRBJ2-6, is DVKVTQSSRYLVKRTGEKVFLECVQDMDHENMFWYRQDPGLGLRLIYFSYDVKMKEKGDIPEGYSVSREKKERFSLILESASTNQTSMYLCASTPPTGPSGANVLTFGAGSRLTVL.

In this sample, this clonotype turned up a few times. The chain uses TRBV5-1 and TRBJ1-4; D not resolved. Trimming cost V 4 bases and J 0 bases, with 13 bases left between them. Germline CDR1 SGHRS, CDR2 YFSETQ. The CDR3 consists of 16 residues. CDR3 residues: CASSLGGTATNEKLFF. The CDR3 DNA is TGCGCCAGCAGCCTGGGAGGAACAGCAACTAATGAAAAACTGTTTTTT.

This clonotype has a handful of counts. The J gene is TRBJ2-7, the V gene TRBV5-1; 7 nucleotides line up with TRBD1. Trimming cost V 2 bases and J 0 bases; bases outside gene matches: 8. Germline V gene data show CDR1 as SGHRS and CDR2 as YFSETQ. The CDR3 sequence is 16 residues long. The CDR3, as DNA: TGCGCCAGCAGCTTTAAGGGACAGACTGGCTCCTACGAGCAGTACTTC. As protein: CASSFKGQTGSYEQYF.

This clonotype was recorded at least ten times. The chain couples TRBV6-1 to TRBJ2-7; the D gene is possibly TRBD2 (6 bases). Germline V gene lookup returns CDR1 MNHNS and CDR2 SASEGT. The CDR3 loop spans 13 amino acids. The V and J ends lost 7 bases and 3 bases respectively, with 13 bases between them. The CDR3 sequence: CASTGRGGYEQYF. DNA of the CDR3: TGTGCCAGCACGGGAAGGGGAGGCTACGAGCAGTACTTC.

This clonotype was recorded once. The chain is built from TRBV9 and TRBJ2-1; 7 nucleotides line up with TRBD2. The germline V gene has CDR1 SGDLS and CDR2 YYNGEE. The J segment lost 8 bases and the V segment lost 0 bases, leaving 8 bases of the junction unmatched. The CDR3 contains 15 residues. The CDR3 loop is CASSVDGGSEDEQFF. CDR3 nucleotides: TGTGCCAGCAGCGTAGATGGCGGGAGTGAAGATGAGCAGTTCTTC.

The chain joins TRBV20-1 to TRBJ1-6, with 9 bases aligning to TRBD1. With 0 bases clipped from V and 8 bases from J, the junction kept 2 bases outside the gene matches. The CDR3 is 14 residues long. The germline V gene has CDR1 DFQATT and CDR2 SNEGSKA (reference sequence). CDR3 region: CSARETGGHSPLHF. Written as DNA, the CDR3 is TGCAGTGCTAGAGAGACAGGGGGACATTCACCCCTCCACTTT.

This clonotype was observed many times. The gene calls are TRBV7-3 and TRBJ1-2; D unresolved. Germline assignment: CDR1 SGHTA and CDR2 FQGTGA. The V and J ends lost 5 bases and 4 bases respectively, with 11 bases between them. The CDR3 spans 13 residues. The CDR3 DNA reads as TGTGCCAGCAGCACAAACTCGGGCTATGGCTACACCTTC. This encodes CASSTNSGYGYTF. The whole variable domain, filled in from reference TRBV7-3 and TRBJ1-2, reads GAGVSQTPSNKVTEKGKYVELRCDPISGHTALYWYRQSLGQGPEFLIYFQGTGAADDSGLPNDRFFAVRPEGSVSTLKIQRTERGDSAVYLCASSTNSGYGYTFGSGTRLTVV.

J is TRBJ2-7 and V is TRBV6-2 or TRBV6-3, with 7 bases lining up with TRBD1. This CDR3 has 19 amino acids. Germline lookup yields CDR1 MNHEY and CDR2 SVGEGT. V was clipped by 0 bases and J by 0 bases; unmatched bases: 14. CDR3 DNA: TGTGCCAGCAGTTACTCTAAAGGTCAACCGGGACAGCGCTCCTACGAGCAGTACTTC. It specifies CASSYSKGQPGQRSYEQYF.

This clonotype was seen more than once but under ten times. This chain connects TRBV20-1 to TRBJ2-5; D not certain. Germline CDR1 is DFQATT and CDR2 is SNEGSKA (reference sequence). CDR3 length: 13 residues. Deletions cut 6 bases from V and 1 base from J, with 12 bases between. DNA of the CDR3: TGCAGTGCGTGGCTCTTAACCCAAGAGACCCAGTACTTC. It specifies CSAWLLTQETQYF.

This clonotype was found many times. The chain uses TRBV12-3 or TRBV12-4 and TRBJ2-3; D could derive from TRBD1 or TRBD2 (5 bases each). V lost 2 bases to trimming and J lost 1 base, with 10 bases between them. The CDR3 covers 15 residues. CDR3 nucleotide sequence: TGTGCCAGCAGTTTATTTGGGGGAGGCACAGATACGCAGTATTTT. Amino acids: CASSLFGGGTDTQYF.

This clonotype came up a few times. The chain recombines TRBV12-3 or TRBV12-4 with TRBJ1-1; unclear D gene. V lost 1 base to trimming and J lost 1 base, with 22 bases between them. The CDR3 length is 19 residues. CDR3 in amino acids: CASSLVYPTQQLQNTEAFF. The DNA for the CDR3 is TGTGCCAGCAGTTTAGTTTACCCTACCCAACAGCTTCAGAACACTGAAGCTTTCTTT.